This T cell receptor (beta chain) was profiled in a study of T cells in Graves' hyperthyroidism and ophthalmopathy. Study context: Pretreatment peripheral blood was obtained at initial diagnosis.

Amplified TCR beta CDR3 regions came from RNA transcripts. The TCR CDR3 was amplified in a first-round RT-PCR using the HTBI primer set. TCRdb re-analysed the multiplex PCR reads in MiXCR, keeping a single row per CDR3 protein. In the table there are fewer than 400,000 distinct CDR3 sequences, 15% to 18% of which are singletons. Germline V gene lookup returns CDR1 MDHEN and CDR2 SYDVKM. The CDR3 totals 15 residues. Unmatched junction bases numbered 14, after V lost 7 bases and J lost 11 bases. This chain connects TRBV28 to TRBJ2-1, with 10 positions matching TRBD1. This receptor was identified in a woman aged 18-29 years with Graves' hyperthyroidism that later progressed to Graves' ophthalmopathy. Sequenced: blood. The CDR3 loop reads CASTTNSQTGGQQFF. CDR3 DNA sequence: TGTGCCAGCACTACGAATTCCCAGACAGGGGGCCAGCAGTTCTTC.